The present TCR beta chain was sequenced within a study of blood T cell repertoires in COVID-19. Method: immunoSEQ multiplex PCR; TCRdb's copy keeps in-frame clones and lacks some. In the table there are hundreds of thousands of clones, 83% of which are singletons. This sequence was found in a woman between 25 and 40 years old with COVID-19, enrolled during active disease. The sample comprised peripheral blood.

DNA for the CDR3: TGTGCCAGCAGTAGGCCAGGGGACGAAAAACTGTTTTTT. This translates into CASSRPGDEKLFF. The rearrangement joins TRBV6-6 to TRBJ1-4; a weak D match, TRBD1 (6 bases). V was clipped by 5 bases and J by 8 bases, with 12 bases between them. Per germline, CDR1 MNHNY and CDR2 SVGAGI (reference sequence). The CDR3 loop spans 13 amino acids.